A selection of T cell receptor beta chains follows, all from one sample in a study of blood T cells in healthy people across ages. One entry per CDR3 protein, called by TCRdb with MiXCR from the 5' RACE reads. The sample includes 450,000 to 600,000 distinct CDR3 sequences, about 26% of them seen just once. Separately, the same data were catalogued under a study of T cells of mothers and their children.

The sample taken for sequencing was blood. These receptors came from a boy aged 2 to 10 in good health. CDR3s include the opening cysteine and the closing phenylalanine or tryptophan. Each record gives: clone size, V gene, D gene, J gene, CDR3 DNA, CDR3 protein. D genes are given only for firm matches. Clone size appears in some rows only: once, few, many, or a class for an expanded clone.

.,TRBV12-3/TRBV12-4,TRBD2,TRBJ2-7,TGTGCCAGCAGTTACCCGGGACTAGCGGGGAATTACGAGCAGTACTTC,CASSYPGLAGNYEQYF
.,TRBV27,TRBD1,TRBJ1-1,TGTGCCAGCAGTGCCGGACAGGGATTGAACACTGAAGCTTTCTTT,CASSAGQGLNTEAFF
few,TRBV4-1,.,TRBJ2-2,TGCGCCAGCAGCCAAAGGGCAGGGGAACCCACCGGGGAGCTGTTTTTT,CASSQRAGEPTGELFF
.,TRBV3-1,.,TRBJ1-1,TGTGCCAGCAGCCAGCTCCCGATACCGAACACTGAAGCTTTCTTT,CASSQLPIPNTEAFF
few,TRBV29-1,.,TRBJ2-6,TGCAGCGTTGAAGGAGAGGGGTCGGGCGCTGGGGCCAACGTCCTGACTTTC,CSVEGEGSGAGANVLTF
few,TRBV12-3/TRBV12-4,.,TRBJ2-1,TGTGCCAGCAGCCCCTTGGGGGGTATGGGGTACAATGAGCAGTTCTTC,CASSPLGGMGYNEQFF
few,TRBV28,TRBD2,TRBJ2-1,TGTGCCAGCAGTTTCCCCTGGGGACTAGACGATGAGCAGTTCTTC,CASSFPWGLDDEQFF
many,TRBV7-2,.,TRBJ2-7,TGTGCCAGCAGTTCCCTTACCTACGAGCAGTACTTC,CASSSLTYEQYF
few,TRBV20-1,.,TRBJ2-4,TGCAGTGCTAGAGTCCCAGGGGGAGGCAAAAACATTCAGTACTTC,CSARVPGGGKNIQYF
.,TRBV21-1,.,TRBJ2-7,TGTGCCAGCAAGTGGAGAGTGGTTAGGGGAGAATCCTACGAGCAGTACTTC,CASKWRVVRGESYEQYF
.,TRBV6-5,.,TRBJ2-7,TGTGCCAGCAGTTACGCCGGGGGAAGCTCCTACGAGCAGTACTTC,CASSYAGGSSYEQYF
few,TRBV20-1,.,TRBJ2-5,TGCAGTGCTCGCCCGAGCGGCCCCCAAGAGACCCAGTACTTC,CSARPSGPQETQYF
.,TRBV5-1,.,TRBJ2-5,TGCGCCAGCAGGGGGGGGCCGGACGGTGCCTACTTC,CASRGGPDGAYF
.,TRBV6-2/TRBV6-3,TRBD2,TRBJ2-4,TGTGCCAGCAGGACTAGCGGGGTGAGCAAAAACATTCAGTACTTC,CASRTSGVSKNIQYF
.,TRBV10-3,.,TRBJ2-7,TGTGCCATCAGTGACGGTTCCGAGCAGTACTTC,CAISDGSEQYF
few,TRBV4-1,.,TRBJ2-5,TGCGCCAGCAGCCTTTCACAGTTCCAAGAGACCCAGTACTTC,CASSLSQFQETQYF
.,TRBV3-1,.,TRBJ1-2,TGTGCCAGCAGCCAGGGAGACAATGGCTACACCTTC,CASSQGDNGYTF
few,TRBV20-1,.,TRBJ2-3,TGCAGTGCTAGAGGGGGGGCCTCAACAGATACGCAGTATTTT,CSARGGASTDTQYF
few,TRBV12-3/TRBV12-4,.,TRBJ2-5,TGTGCCAGCAGTTTGATGTACCAAGAGACCCAGTACTTC,CASSLMYQETQYF
.,TRBV27,.,TRBJ2-6,TGTGCCAGCAGTTTTTCCTACAGGGCTGGGGCCAACGTCCTGACTTTC,CASSFSYRAGANVLTF
few,TRBV7-9,.,TRBJ1-1,TGTGCCAGCAGCTTAGTCTCAGGGATGAACACTGAAGCTTTCTTT,CASSLVSGMNTEAFF
.,TRBV12-3/TRBV12-4,.,TRBJ2-5,TGTGCCAGCACCTCGGGGACAATCAGTATTGGGGAGACCCAGTACTTC,CASTSGTISIGETQYF
.,TRBV21-1,.,TRBJ1-1,TGTGCCAGCAGCAATTTCATTATTGAAGCTTTCTTT,CASSNFIIEAFF
.,TRBV12-5,.,TRBJ1-6,TGTGCTAGTGGTTTGGTACTCGGTGGGTCCCGTAATTCACCCCTCCACTTT,CASGLVLGGSRNSPLHF